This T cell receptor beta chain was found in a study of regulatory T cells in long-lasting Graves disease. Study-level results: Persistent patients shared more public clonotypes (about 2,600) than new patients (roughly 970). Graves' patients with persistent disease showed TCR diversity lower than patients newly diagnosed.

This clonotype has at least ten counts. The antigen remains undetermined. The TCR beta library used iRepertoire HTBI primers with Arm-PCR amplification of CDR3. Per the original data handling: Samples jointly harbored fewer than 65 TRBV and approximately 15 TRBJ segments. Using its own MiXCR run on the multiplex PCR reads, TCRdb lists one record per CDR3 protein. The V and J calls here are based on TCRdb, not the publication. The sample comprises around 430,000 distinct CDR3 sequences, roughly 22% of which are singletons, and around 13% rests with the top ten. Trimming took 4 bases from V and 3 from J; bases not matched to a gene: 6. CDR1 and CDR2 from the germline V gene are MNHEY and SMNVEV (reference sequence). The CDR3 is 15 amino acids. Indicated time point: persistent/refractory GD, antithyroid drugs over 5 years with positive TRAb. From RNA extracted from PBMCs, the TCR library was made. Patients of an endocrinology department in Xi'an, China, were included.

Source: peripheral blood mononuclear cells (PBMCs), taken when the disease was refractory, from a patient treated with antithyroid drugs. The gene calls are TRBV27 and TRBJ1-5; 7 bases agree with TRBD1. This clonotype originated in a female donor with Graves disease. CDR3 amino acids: CASSYRGEDNQPQHF. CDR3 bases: TGTGCCAGCAGTTACAGGGGAGAGGACAATCAGCCCCAGCATTTT.